This TCR beta chain derives from a study of cytotoxic CD8 clonotypes in ibrutinib-treated CLL listed by TCRdb under 2021. In the study overall: In this cohort, some 16 patients were treatment-naive and about a dozen were relapsed/refractory, while some 18 had unmutated IGHV. Patients were still on ibrutinib when every remission and progressive disease sample was collected. Cryopreserved peripheral blood mononuclear cells were obtained prior to treatment, at the time of response, and at either disease progression or sustained remission. Longitudinal samples were obtainable from about 30% of the 86 participants in the trial. Responses were partial in about 25 patients and complete in 2; after median approximately 69 months follow-up, around 15 stayed in remission and 12 progressed. Samples at response were collected after a median of 12 months of treatment, with a range of roughly 6 to 40 months. On average, each sample yielded 255,043 productive templates and 85,000 to 95,000 productive rearrangements. Study-wide findings and limitations: Public clonotypes were found to be uncommon and were observed to contract or remain stable during treatment; the increase in clonality was shown to reflect expansion of private clonotypes at ibrutinib response. Baseline clonality exceeded that of age-matched healthy donors and correlated strongly with circulating CD8+ T-cell counts. Sampling times were not matched between sustained-remission and progressing patients, and lymph node repertoires were not studied. Clonality increased at ibrutinib response, stayed stable in sustained remission, and fell back toward baseline at progression.

Explained via the paper, the time point label denotes: 12 months on ibrutinib. Roughly 1.9 micrograms of genomic DNA were extracted from cryopreserved PBMCs for TCR beta library preparation. High-throughput TCR beta sequencing was performed on longitudinal blood samples from CLL patients receiving ibrutinib monotherapy. The patients took part in an open-label, single-center phase 2 trial of ibrutinib monotherapy. Only a few counts were recorded for this clone. Its antigen is unknown. No base-level quality is on record; no much larger clone is a single base apart. For CDR1 and CDR2, the germline V gene lists SGHVS and FQNEAQ. The CDR3, cysteine through phenylalanine, is 17 amino acids long. Only the CDR3 region is kept as DNA, spanning 51 bases read in frame from base 1. Germline trimming amounts to 5 bases on V and 5 bases on J, with 11 as the count of junction bases outside the gene matches. Each clonotype received, on average, around 10x coverage in deep resolution sequencing performed on a MiSeq, where the target depth lay between 1 in 1 million and 1 in 200,000 T cells. The immunoSEQ hsTCRB Kit was used to generate TCR beta libraries. The authors' pipeline ran thus. ImmunoSEQ Data Assistant and ImmunoSEQ Analyzer were used for data analysis, and V, D and J genes were assigned according to IMGT definitions. Clonality, which ranges from 0 to 1, was calculated as one minus the normalized Shannon entropy of productive rearrangement frequencies. Only overrepresented clonotypes making up at least 0.05% of each patient's repertoire were included in the public clonotype analysis. Repertoires from 10 to 15 age-matched healthy donors in immuneACCESS were used as clonality controls. The source is immuneACCESS, and TCRdb retained only in-frame sequences with V and J called. Part of the clones is not carried over; for the studies checked, unresolved V genes explain less than half of this, and the remainder is unexplained. Clonal size and the V and J genes are those of that table, whereas D and trimming came from the DNA. For this sample there are about 85,000 clones; roughly 80% appear just once. The ten largest make up 4.8% of the sample.

This chain is built from TRBV7-8 and TRBJ2-2, and TRBD2 aligns with 10 junction nucleotides. The sequence was collected from a human donor with chronic lymphocytic leukemia. Sequences were derived from PBMCs, sampled after 12 months of ibrutinib treatment. The CDR3 reads CASSPVGSGRWTGELFF. Read as DNA, the sequence is TGTGCCAGCAGCCCCGTGGGTAGCGGGAGGTGGACCGGGGAGCTGTTTTTT.